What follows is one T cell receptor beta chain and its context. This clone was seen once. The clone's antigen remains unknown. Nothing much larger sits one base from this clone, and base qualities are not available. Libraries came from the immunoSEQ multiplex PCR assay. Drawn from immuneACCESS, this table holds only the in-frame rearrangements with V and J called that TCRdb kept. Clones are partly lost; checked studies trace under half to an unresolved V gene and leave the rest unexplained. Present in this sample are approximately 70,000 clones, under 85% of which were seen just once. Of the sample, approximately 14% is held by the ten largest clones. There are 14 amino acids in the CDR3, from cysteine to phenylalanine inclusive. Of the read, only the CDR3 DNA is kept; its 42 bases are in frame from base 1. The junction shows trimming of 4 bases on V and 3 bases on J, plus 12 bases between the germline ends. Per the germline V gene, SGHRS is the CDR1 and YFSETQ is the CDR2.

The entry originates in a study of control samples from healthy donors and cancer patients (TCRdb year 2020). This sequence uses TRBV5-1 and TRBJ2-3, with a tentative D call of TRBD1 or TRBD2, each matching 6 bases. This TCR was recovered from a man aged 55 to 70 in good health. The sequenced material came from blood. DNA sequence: TGCGCCAGCAGCGGCCGGGGGCGGACAGATACGCAGTATTTT. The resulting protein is CASSGRGRTDTQYF.